The source of this T cell receptor beta chain is a study of CD4 T cells in relation to SARS-CoV-2 and coronaviruses. Study in general: Shared crossreactive spike epitopes were mapped to their HLA restriction.

For this clone: Its antigen is not identified.

Points from the study as a whole: No crossreactivity against non-spike viral proteins was tested here.

Before the COVID-19 pandemic, during about 2011-2019, CD4+ T cells were taken from unexposed donors. After ten to eleven days of culture, CD4+ T cells were isolated. As cell numbers allowed, unexposed-donor CD4+ T cells faced SARS-CoV-2 S/N and four cold-coronavirus spikes. TCRdb's copy holds only in-frame clones and misses some; the assay was immunoSEQ multiplex PCR. The sample lists tens of thousands of clones, 76% occurring once. Sequencing was carried out using CD4+ T cells from PBMCs, cultured in vitro. This clonotype was sampled from a human donor in good health.

For the CDR3, the DNA is TGTGCCAGCAGCCAACTCTCTAGCGGGAGGTTCGACAATGAGCAGTTCTTC. It specifies CASSQLSSGRFDNEQFF. V gene TRBV4-2 combines with J gene TRBJ2-1; 11 bases align to TRBD2. With 2 bases clipped from V and 5 bases from J, the junction kept 8 bases outside the gene matches. CDR3 length: 17 residues. Germline values: CDR1 LGHNA, CDR2 YNFKEQ.